This TCR beta chain was sequenced in a study of T cells in Graves' hyperthyroidism and ophthalmopathy (dated by TCRdb to about 2019). Background for the entire study: To identify TCR V-J signatures that set the groups apart, the researchers used a discovery cohort of 100 or so patients, made up of around 40 with Graves' ophthalmopathy and about 59 with stable Graves' hyperthyroidism. Once sampling was done, hyperthyroidism patients were given methimazole at a starting dose of 30 mg daily, whereas ophthalmopathy patients were given high-dose intravenous methylprednisolone. The paper describes TCR Vbeta CDR3 sequencing of 135 peripheral blood samples, made up of some 42 ophthalmopathy patients, roughly 80 hyperthyroidism patients and 17 progressor patients. The study also compared thyroid tissue and blood T-cell repertoires from a handful of Graves' hyperthyroidism patients. Prospective prediction of ophthalmopathy was tested in an independent validation cohort consisting of some 18 hyperthyroidism patients and some 15 patients who later progressed to ophthalmopathy. The 100 discovery patients were divided at random into training and test sets in a 7:3 ratio. The paper as a whole reports these results and caveats: In validation, the model predicted progression to ophthalmopathy with around 71% sensitivity and roughly 75% specificity, a median of about 6.7 months before onset. Most expanded thyroid clonotypes (frequency above 0.001) were also detected in blood, a finding suggesting that blood repertoires may reflect thyroid immune responses. No statistical method was used to set the sample size in advance, and investigators knew the group allocation. A model built on a 13 V-J signature distinguished ophthalmopathy from stable hyperthyroidism, reaching 87.88% sensitivity and approximately 83% specificity in cross-validation and 80%/75% in testing.

Exclusion was applied to patients with uncontrolled infections, other autoimmune diseases, pregnancy or lactation. Diagnoses were based on clinical symptoms, serum thyroxine and TRAb, thyroid ultrasound and orbital computed tomography. Trizol reagent was used to extract total RNA, and RNA quality was then checked on an Agilent 2100 Bioanalyzer. The TCR beta CDR3 regions were amplified from RNA transcripts. The TCR CDR3 was subjected to a first round of RT-PCR using the HTBI primer set and the Qiagen OneStep RT-PCR kit. A second multiplex PCR round built the libraries, followed by size selection and purification. Paired-end sequencing of the libraries was performed with 100 bp reads on an Illumina HiSeq2000. Per the authors' processing: SOAPnuke was used to process the raw data, with reads discarded if the reads contained adapters or uncalled bases, had a mean Phred below 15, or lacked an exact constant-primer or identifier match. COPE v1.2.5 was used to merge high-quality paired reads, and clonotypes were defined as unique nucleotide sequences. MiTCR v1.1 was used to align clonotypes to the IMGT TRBV, TRBD and TRBJ reference segments. The analysis included only V-J combinations with a frequency above 0.0001, which together covered more than 99% of the repertoires. The TCS score was defined as the ratio of F50 (clonal expansion) to E x V (chaos), calculated using BLOSUM62-based TCRdist between CDR3 peptides within each V-J. Welch's t-statistics and random forest reduced approximately 520 V-J features to roughly 13, which were used in a naive Bayes classifier (R e1071). The Morisita-Horn index was used to measure how similar the thyroid and blood repertoires were. TCRdb applied fastp at Q25 and MiXCR to the public reads, then kept only in-frame beta chains. Each CDR3 protein gets just one entry, which takes the most common genes and DNA from the rows behind it. TCRdb's processing, not the authors' own work, is the source of the V and J calls. The sample yields 550,000 to 700,000 distinct CDR3 sequences; 46% were counted once. Of the sample, around 19% is held by the ten largest clones.

This clonotype was seen repeatedly, ten times or more. Which antigen it targets is not known. Base qualities are not recorded, but no much larger clone differs from it by a single base. Including the terminal cysteine and phenylalanine, the CDR3 comprises 12 residues. The DNA shown is the 36-base CDR3, in frame from base 1. From V the trimming removes 5 bases and from J it removes 7 bases, while the gene matches leave 3 bases of the junction unaccounted for. CDR1 and CDR2 were assigned from the germline V gene (reference sequence) as SEHNR and FQNEAQ. The receptor was isolated from an adult woman with Graves' disease, either hyperthyroidism or ophthalmopathy (not recorded which). Input material: peripheral blood or thyroid tissue (not recorded which). Recombination joined TRBV7-9 with TRBJ2-7; 9 middle bases align to TRBD1. The DNA sequence follows: TGTGCCAGCAGCCCGACAGGGGGAGAGCAGTACTTC. Translation gives CASSPTGGEQYF.